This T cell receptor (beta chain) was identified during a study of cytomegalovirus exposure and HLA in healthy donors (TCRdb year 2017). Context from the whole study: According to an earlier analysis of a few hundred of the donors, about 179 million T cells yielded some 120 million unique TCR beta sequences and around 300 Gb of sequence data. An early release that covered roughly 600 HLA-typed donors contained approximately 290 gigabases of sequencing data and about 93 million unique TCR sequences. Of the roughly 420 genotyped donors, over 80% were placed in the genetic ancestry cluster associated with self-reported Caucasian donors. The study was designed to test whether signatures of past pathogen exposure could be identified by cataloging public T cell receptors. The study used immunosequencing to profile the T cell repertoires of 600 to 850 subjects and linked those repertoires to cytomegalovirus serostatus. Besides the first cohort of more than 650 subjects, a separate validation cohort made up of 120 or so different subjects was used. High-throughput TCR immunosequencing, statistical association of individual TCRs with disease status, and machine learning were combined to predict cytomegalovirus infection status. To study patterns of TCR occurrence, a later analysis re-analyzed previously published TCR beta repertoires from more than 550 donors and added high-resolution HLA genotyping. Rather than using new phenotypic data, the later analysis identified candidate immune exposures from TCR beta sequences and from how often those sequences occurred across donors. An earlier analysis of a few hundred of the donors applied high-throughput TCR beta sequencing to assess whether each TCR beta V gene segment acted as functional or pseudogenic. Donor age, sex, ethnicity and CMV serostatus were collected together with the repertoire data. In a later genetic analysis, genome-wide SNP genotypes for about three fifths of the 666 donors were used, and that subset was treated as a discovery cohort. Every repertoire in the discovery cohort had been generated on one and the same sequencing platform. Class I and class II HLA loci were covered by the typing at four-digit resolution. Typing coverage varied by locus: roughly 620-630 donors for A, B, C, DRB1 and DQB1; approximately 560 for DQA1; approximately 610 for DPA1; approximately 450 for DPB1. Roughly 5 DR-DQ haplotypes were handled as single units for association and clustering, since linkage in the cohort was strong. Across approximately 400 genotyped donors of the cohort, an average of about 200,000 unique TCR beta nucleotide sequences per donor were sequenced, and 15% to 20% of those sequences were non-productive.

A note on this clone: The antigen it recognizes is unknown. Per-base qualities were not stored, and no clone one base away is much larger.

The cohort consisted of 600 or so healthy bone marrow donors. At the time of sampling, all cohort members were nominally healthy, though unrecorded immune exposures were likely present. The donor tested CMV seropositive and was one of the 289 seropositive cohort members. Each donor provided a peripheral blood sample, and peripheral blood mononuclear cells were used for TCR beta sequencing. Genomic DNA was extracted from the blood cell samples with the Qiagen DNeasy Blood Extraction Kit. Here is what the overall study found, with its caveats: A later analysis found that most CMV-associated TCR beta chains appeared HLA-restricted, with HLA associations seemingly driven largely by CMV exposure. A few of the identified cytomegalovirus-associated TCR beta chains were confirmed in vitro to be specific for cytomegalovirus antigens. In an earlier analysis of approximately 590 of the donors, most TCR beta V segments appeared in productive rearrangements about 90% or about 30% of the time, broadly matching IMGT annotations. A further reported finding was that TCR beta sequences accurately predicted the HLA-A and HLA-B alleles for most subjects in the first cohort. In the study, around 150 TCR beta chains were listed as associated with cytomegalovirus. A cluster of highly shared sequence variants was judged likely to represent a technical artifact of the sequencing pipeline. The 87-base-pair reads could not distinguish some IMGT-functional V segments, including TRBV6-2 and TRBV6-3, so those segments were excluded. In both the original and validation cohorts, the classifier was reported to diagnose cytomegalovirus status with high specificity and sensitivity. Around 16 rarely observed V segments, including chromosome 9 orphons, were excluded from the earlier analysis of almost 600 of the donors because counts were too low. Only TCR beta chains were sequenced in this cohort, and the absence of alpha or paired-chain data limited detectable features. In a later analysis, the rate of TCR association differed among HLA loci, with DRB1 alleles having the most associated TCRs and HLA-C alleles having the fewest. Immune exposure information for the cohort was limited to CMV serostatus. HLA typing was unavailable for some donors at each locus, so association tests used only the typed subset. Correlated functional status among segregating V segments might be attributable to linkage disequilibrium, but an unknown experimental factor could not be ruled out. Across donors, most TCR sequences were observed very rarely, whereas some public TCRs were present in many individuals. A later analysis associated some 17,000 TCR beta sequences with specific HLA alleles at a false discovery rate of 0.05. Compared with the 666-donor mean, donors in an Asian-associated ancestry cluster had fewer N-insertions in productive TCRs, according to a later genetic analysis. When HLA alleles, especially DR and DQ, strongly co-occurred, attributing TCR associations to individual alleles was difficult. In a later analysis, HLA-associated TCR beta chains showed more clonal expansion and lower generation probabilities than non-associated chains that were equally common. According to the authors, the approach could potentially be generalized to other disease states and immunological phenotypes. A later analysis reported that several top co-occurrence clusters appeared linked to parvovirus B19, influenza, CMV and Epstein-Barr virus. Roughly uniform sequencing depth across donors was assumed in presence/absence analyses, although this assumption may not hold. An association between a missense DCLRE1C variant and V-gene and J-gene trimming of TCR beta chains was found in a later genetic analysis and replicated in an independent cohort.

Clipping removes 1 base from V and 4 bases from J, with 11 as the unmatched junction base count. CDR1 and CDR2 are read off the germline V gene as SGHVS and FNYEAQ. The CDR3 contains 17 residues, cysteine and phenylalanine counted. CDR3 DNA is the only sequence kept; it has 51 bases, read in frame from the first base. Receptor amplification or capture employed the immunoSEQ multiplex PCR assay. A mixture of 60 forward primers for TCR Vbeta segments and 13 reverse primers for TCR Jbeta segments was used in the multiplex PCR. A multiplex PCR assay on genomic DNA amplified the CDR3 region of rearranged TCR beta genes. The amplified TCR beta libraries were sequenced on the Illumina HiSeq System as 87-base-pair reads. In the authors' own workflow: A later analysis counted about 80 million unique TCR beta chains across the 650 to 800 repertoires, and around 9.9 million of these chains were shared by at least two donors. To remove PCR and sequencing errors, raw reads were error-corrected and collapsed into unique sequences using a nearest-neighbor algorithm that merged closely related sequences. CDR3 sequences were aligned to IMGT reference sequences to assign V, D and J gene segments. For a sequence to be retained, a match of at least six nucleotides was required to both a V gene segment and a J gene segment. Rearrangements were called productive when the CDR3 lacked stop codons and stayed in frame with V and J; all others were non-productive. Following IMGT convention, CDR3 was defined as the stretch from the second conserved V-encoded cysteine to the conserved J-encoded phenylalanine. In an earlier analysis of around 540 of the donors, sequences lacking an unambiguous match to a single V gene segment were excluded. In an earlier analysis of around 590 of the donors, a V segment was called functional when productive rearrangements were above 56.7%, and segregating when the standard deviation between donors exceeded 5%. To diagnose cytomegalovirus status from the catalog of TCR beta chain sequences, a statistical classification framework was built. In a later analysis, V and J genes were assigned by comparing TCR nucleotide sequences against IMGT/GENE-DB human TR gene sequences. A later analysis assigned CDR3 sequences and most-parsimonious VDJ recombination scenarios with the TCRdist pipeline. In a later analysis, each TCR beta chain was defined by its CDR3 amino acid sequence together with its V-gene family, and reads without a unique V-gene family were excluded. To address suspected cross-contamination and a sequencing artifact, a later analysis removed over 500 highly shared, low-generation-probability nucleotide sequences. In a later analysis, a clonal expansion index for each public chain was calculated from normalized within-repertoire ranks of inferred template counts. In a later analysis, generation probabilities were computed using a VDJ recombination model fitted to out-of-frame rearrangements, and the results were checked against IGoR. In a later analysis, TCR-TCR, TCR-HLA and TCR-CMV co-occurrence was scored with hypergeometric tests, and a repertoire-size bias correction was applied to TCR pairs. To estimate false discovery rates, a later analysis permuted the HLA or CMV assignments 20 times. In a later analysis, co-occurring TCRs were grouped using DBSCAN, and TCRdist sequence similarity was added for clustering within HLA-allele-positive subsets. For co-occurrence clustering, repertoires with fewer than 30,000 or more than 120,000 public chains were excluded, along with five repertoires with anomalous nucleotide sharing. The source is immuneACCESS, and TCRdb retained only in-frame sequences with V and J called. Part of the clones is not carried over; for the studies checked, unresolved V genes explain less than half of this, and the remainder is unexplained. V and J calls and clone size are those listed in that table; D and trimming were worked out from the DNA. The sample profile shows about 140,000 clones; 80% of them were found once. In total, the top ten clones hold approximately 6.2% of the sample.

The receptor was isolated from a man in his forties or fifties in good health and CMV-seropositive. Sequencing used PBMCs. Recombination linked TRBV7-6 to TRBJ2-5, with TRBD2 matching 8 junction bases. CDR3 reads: CASSLGTPGAGGETQYF. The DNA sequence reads TGTGCCAGCAGCTTAGGAACCCCCGGGGCGGGGGGAGAGACCCAGTACTTC.